A single sample gave rise to the 24 T cell receptor beta chains below, sequenced in a study of blood T cells in healthy people across ages. The second PCR ran about 6 to 11 cycles with a sample-barcoded 5' primer and J-beta primers. TCRdb called the 5' RACE reads again in MiXCR, with one record for every CDR3 protein. The sample includes more than 800,000 distinct CDR3 sequences, less than 35% of them seen just once. Sequenced: blood. The receptors stem from an elderly woman in good health.

About this clonotype: One base away lies a much larger clone, so this may be a sequencing read error. V and J are TRBV11-2 and TRBJ1-1; D is unclear. The CDR3 is 13 amino acids. The V end lost 7 bases, the J end lost 2 bases, and 11 bases lay between the germline ends. The germline V gene has CDR1 SGHAT and CDR2 FQNNGV. Written as DNA, the CDR3 is TGTGCCAGCAACTCGAACATAAACACTGAAGCTTTCTTT. Its protein product is CASNSNINTEAFF.

V is TRBV4-1 and J is TRBJ2-3, with 7 positions matching TRBD2. The CDR3 runs to 15 residues. The junction had 4 bases not matched to a gene; V was cut back by 2 bases and J by 2 bases. Per the germline V gene, CDR1 is MGHRA and CDR2 is YSYEKL. The CDR3 loop reads CASSQPSGYTDTQYF. CDR3 coding DNA: TGCGCCAGCAGCCAACCTAGCGGATACACAGATACGCAGTATTTT.

This clonotype was seen many times. This chain uses TRBV7-2 with TRBJ2-4, with D possibly matching TRBD2 (6 bases). V lost 5 bases, J lost 1 base, and 27 bases lay in between. There are 20 residues in the CDR3. Germline assignment: CDR1 SGHTA and CDR2 FQGNSA. DNA for the CDR3: TGTGCCAGCAGCCTGCTAGGCGGCGGGATCGACCAGGAGGCCAAAAACATTCAGTACTTC. Translating gives CASSLLGGGIDQEAKNIQYF.

CDR3 loop: CASTDPGLVPDTQYF. The DNA for the CDR3 is TGTGCCAGTACTGACCCGGGACTAGTCCCAGATACGCAGTATTTT. The chain carries TRBV19 and TRBJ2-3, with 8 nucleotides matching TRBD2. The CDR3 covers 15 residues. The germline gives CDR1 LNHDA, CDR2 SQIVND (reference sequence). J gave up 4 bases and V 7 bases, and 10 bases lay outside the gene matches.

This clonotype was found a few times. The genes are TRBV10-1 and TRBJ2-1; 12 nucleotides match TRBD1. Germline trimming cut 5 bases from V and 5 bases from J; bases unmatched to any gene: 4. From germline, CDR1 is WNHNN and CDR2 SYGVQD (reference sequence). This CDR3 is 15 amino acids long. The CDR3 here is CASSSRDRGHNEQFF. The CDR3 DNA follows: TGCGCCAGCAGTAGCCGGGACAGGGGGCACAATGAGCAGTTCTTC.

Notes on this clonotype: Germline and junction disagree at one end, which may indicate a read error. The V call is TRBV7-2, the J call TRBJ2-2; either TRBD1 or TRBD2 may fit D (5 bases each). CDR1 SGHTA and CDR2 FQGNSA come from the germline V gene. The CDR3 length is 15 residues. Here the CDR3 DNA reads TGTGCCAGCAGCTTACAAGGGGCGGAGTCCGGGGAGCGGTTTTTT. Translation: CASSLQGAESGERFF. Full variable domain (rest looked up from reference TRBV7-2 and TRBJ2-2): GAGVSQSPSNKVTEKGKDVELRCDPISGHTALYWYRQSLGQGLEFLIYFQGNSAPDKSGLPSDRFSAERTGGSVSTLTIQRTQQEDSAVYLCASSLQGAESGERFFGEGSRLTVL.

This clonotype was seen many times. The chain joins TRBV12-3 or TRBV12-4 to TRBJ1-2; D gene uncertain. The ends were cut back, 0 bases at V and 7 bases at J, with 9 bases in the middle. CDR3 length equals 13 residues. In nucleotides, the CDR3 is TGTGCCAGCAGTTTAGCCTCGGGGTCTGGCTACACCTTC. As protein: CASSLASGSGYTF.

In DNA, the CDR3 is TGTGCCAGCAGTGAAGCTATTAACACTGAAGCTTTCTTT. This encodes CASSEAINTEAFF. J is TRBJ1-1 and V is TRBV2; D gene uncertain. The CDR3 consists of 13 residues. V gave up 0 bases and J gave up 2 bases, with 4 bases separating them. The V gene's germline CDR1 is SNHLY and CDR2 FYNNEI.

This clonotype has at least ten counts. The gene calls are TRBV25-1 and TRBJ2-3, with no clear D. This CDR3 is 14 amino acids long. Germline loops: CDR1 MGHDK, CDR2 SYGVNS. V was clipped by 3 bases and J by 1 base, with 8 bases between them. In nucleotides, the CDR3 is TGTGCCAGCAGTGACAGAATGGGCACAGATACGCAGTATTTT. Its translation: CASSDRMGTDTQYF.

This clonotype appeared many times. V is TRBV7-2 and J is TRBJ1-6; tentatively, D is TRBD1 (5 bases). CDR3 length: 15 amino acids. Germline CDR1 reads SGHTA; CDR2 reads FQGNSA. The ends were cut back, 3 bases at V and 10 bases at J, with 16 bases in the middle. The DNA for the CDR3 is TGTGCCAGCAGCTTCGAGGGGACTGCTGACTCACCCCTCCACTTT. Translated: CASSFEGTADSPLHF. Full variable domain (rest looked up from reference TRBV7-2 and TRBJ1-6): GAGVSQSPSNKVTEKGKDVELRCDPISGHTALYWYRQSLGQGLEFLIYFQGNSAPDKSGLPSDRFSAERTGGSVSTLTIQRTQQEDSAVYLCASSFEGTADSPLHFGNGTRLTVT.

A word on this clonotype: This may stem from a read error, because a much larger clone lies one nucleotide away. The genes are TRBV24-1 and TRBJ2-3, with a possible D match to TRBD1 (5 bases). Germline V gives CDR1 KGHDR, CDR2 SFDVKD. The CDR3 covers 15 residues. V shed 3 bases and J shed 0 bases, with 9 bases lying between them. The CDR3 region has the DNA TGTGCCACCAGTGATGGCAGGGAAAGCACAGATACGCAGTATTTT. Translation gives CATSDGRESTDTQYF.

This chain uses TRBV21-1 with TRBJ2-5. The DNA end favors TRBJ2-7, so the J call may be wrong. TRBV21-1 has pseudogene status. This CDR3 region has 16 residues. The CDR3 loop reads CASSTDKENKTNEQYF. The DNA for the CDR3 is TGTGCCAGCAGCACCGACAAGGAAAATAAGACGAACGAGCAGTACTTC.

This clonotype was detected a few times. This may stem from a read error, because a much larger clone lies one nucleotide away. The chain is built from TRBV12-3 or TRBV12-4 and TRBJ2-3; D is perhaps TRBD1 or TRBD2 (5 bases each). V was clipped by 6 bases and J by 4 bases, with 17 bases between them. CDR3 length equals 15 residues. CDR3 region: CASSQGTSRPDTQYF. The CDR3 nucleotides are TGTGCCAGCAGCCAAGGGACCAGCAGGCCAGATACGCAGTATTTT.

As to this clonotype: A read error may be the cause here, since a much bigger clone is one base away. The rearrangement uses TRBV10-3 and TRBJ2-7, with 8 nucleotides matching TRBD2. Trimming at V came to 8 bases and at J to 10 bases, leaving 10 bases not matched to a gene. Germline V gives CDR1 ENHRY, CDR2 SYGVKD. The CDR3 spans 12 residues. The CDR3 nucleotides are TGTGCCATCGCGGGGGGAACGGAGGCCCAGTACTTC. Translation gives CAIAGGTEAQYF.

This clonotype was detected ten times or more. The chain couples TRBV20-1 to TRBJ2-1; D perhaps matches TRBD2 (6 bases). Germline CDR1 DFQATT, CDR2 SNEGSKA (reference sequence). The CDR3 sequence is 12 residues long. Trimming removed 2 bases from V and 12 bases from J, with 14 bases in between. The CDR3 bases are TGCAGTGCTAGAAAAGGCGGGGTACCGCAGTTCTTC. Its protein product is CSARKGGVPQFF.

In this sample, this clonotype turned up a few times. A read error may be the cause here, since a much bigger clone is one base away. V usage is TRBV5-1 and J usage is TRBJ2-6, with 7 positions matching TRBD2. The CDR3 runs to 15 residues. The germline CDR1 and CDR2 sequences are SGHRS and YFSETQ. The junction had 5 bases not matched to a gene; V was cut back by 6 bases and J by 2 bases. The CDR3 protein is CASIPGGPGANVLTF. As DNA, the CDR3 is TGCGCCAGCATCCCGGGAGGCCCTGGGGCCAACGTCCTGACTTTC.

This clonotype was counted at least ten times. The chain has TRBV6-1 and TRBJ2-5; 10 bases agree with TRBD2. From germline, CDR1 is MNHNS and CDR2 SASEGT. Trimming took 3 bases from V and 4 from J; bases not matched to a gene: 5. The CDR3 totals 15 residues. The CDR3 reads CASSELAGALETQYF. Here the CDR3 DNA reads TGTGCCAGCAGTGAGCTAGCGGGGGCCCTAGAGACCCAGTACTTC.

A few counts support this clonotype. The rearrangement uses TRBV5-1 and TRBJ2-1; 8 bases line up with TRBD2. The CDR3 runs to 16 residues. J was trimmed by 13 bases and V by 0 bases; bases with no gene match: 15. Germline values: CDR1 SGHRS, CDR2 YFSETQ. In DNA, the CDR3 is TGCGCCAGCAGCTTGGGAGCGGGGGATCGGCAAGAGACCCAGTTCTTC. It specifies CASSLGAGDRQETQFF.

This clonotype has just one count. A much bigger clone sits one base away, suggesting this may be a read error. The DNA of the CDR3 is TGTGCCAGCAGCTTAGGAGGGGGACAGGCAACTAATGAAAAACGGTTTTTT. Translating gives CASSLGGGQATNEKRFF. The chain joins TRBV7-9 to TRBJ1-4, with 8 nucleotides matching TRBD1. Germline assignment: CDR1 SEHNR and CDR2 FQNEAQ (reference sequence). The CDR3 has 17 residues.

This clonotype came up a few times. V and J are TRBV27 and TRBJ1-2; D perhaps matches TRBD1 (5 bases). This CDR3 is built from 15 residues. Per the germline V gene, CDR1 is MNHEY and CDR2 is SMNVEV (reference sequence). V gave up 4 bases and J gave up 0 bases, with 12 bases separating them. CDR3 loop: CASSSRTTPNYGYTF. DNA for the CDR3: TGTGCCAGCAGTTCCCGGACAACCCCTAACTATGGCTACACCTTC.

The V call is TRBV6-1, the J call TRBJ2-5, with unresolved D. The V end lost 1 base, the J end lost 1 base, and 10 bases lay between the germline ends. There are 15 residues in the CDR3. Germline assignment: CDR1 MNHNS and CDR2 SASEGT. The CDR3 coding sequence is TGTGCCAGCAGTGAAGGCGGCAGCTCCCAAGAGACCCAGTACTTC. It encodes CASSEGGSSQETQYF.

The table lists this clonotype with a few counts. The CDR3 DNA reads as TGTGCCAGCAGCGTCGGGACAGGGGTCGCTTACGAGCAGTACTTC. Its translation is CASSVGTGVAYEQYF. This chain joins TRBV9 and TRBJ2-7, with TRBD1 matching 10 bases. Germline V gene lookup returns CDR1 SGDLS and CDR2 YYNGEE. The ends lost 2 bases at V and 4 bases at J; junction bases unmatched: 6. The CDR3 loop spans 15 amino acids.

This clonotype showed up just once. The chain has TRBV12-3 or TRBV12-4 and TRBJ2-3; no definite D call. V shed 6 bases and J shed 2 bases, with 18 bases lying between them. The length of the CDR3 is 16 residues. CDR3 sequence reads: CASRPAGYPLTDTQYF. The CDR3 DNA is TGTGCCAGCAGGCCTGCTGGCTACCCCCTCACAGATACGCAGTATTTT.

This clonotype turned up a few times. The chain uses TRBV4-1 and TRBJ1-2, with a weak D call TRBD1 (6 bases). From germline, CDR1 is MGHRA and CDR2 YSYEKL. The CDR3 sequence is 15 residues long. Trimming left V 1 base short and J 2 bases short, with 11 bases between. The CDR3 reads CASSQADSRNYGYTF. The CDR3 coding sequence is TGCGCCAGCAGCCAAGCGGACAGCAGAAACTATGGCTACACCTTC.